The source of this TCR beta chain is a study of blood T cell repertoires in COVID-19. This CDR3 comprises 18 residues. V was pared by 3 bases and J by 2 bases, with 7 bases of the junction left unmatched. The V gene's germline CDR1 is KGHDR and CDR2 SFDVKD. As processed by the authors: From reference gene primer amplification, estimates of nucleated cell counts were derived. The data were produced by immunoSEQ multiplex PCR, yet TCRdb's version contains in-frame clones alone and is incomplete. Clone size and V and J calls were adopted from that table, with D and trimming inferred from the DNA. The data show under 300,000 clones, approximately 85% seen once.

The chain links TRBV24-1 to TRBJ2-3, with 13 bases lining up with TRBD2. The sample consisted of PBMCs or T cells enriched from blood (not recorded which). The sequence was obtained from a woman aged 30 to 39 who had recovered from COVID-19. In DNA, the CDR3 is TGTGCCACCAGTGATCGGACTAGCGGGGGCCGTTCCACAGATACGCAGTATTTT. The encoded protein is CATSDRTSGGRSTDTQYF.